This entry lists 3 T cell receptor beta chains sequenced from one sample in a study of cytotoxic CD8 clonotypes in ibrutinib-treated CLL. TCRdb's copy holds only in-frame clones and misses some; the assay was immunoSEQ multiplex PCR. The sample lists 110,000 to 150,000 clones, about 75% occurring once. The specimen was PBMCs, collected after 24 months of ibrutinib treatment. The receptor set was obtained from a human donor with chronic lymphocytic leukemia.

The V call is TRBV25-1, the J call TRBJ2-3; 7 bases fit TRBD1. Germline V gene sequence: CDR1 MGHDK, CDR2 SYGVNS. V shed 2 bases and J 4 bases; nucleotides not matched to a gene: 6. The CDR3 loop spans 15 amino acids. CDR3 loop: CASSERGGLADTQYF. For the CDR3, the DNA is TGTGCCAGCAGTGAACGAGGGGGCCTTGCAGATACGCAGTATTTT. The entire variable domain, with the rest obtained from reference TRBV25-1 and TRBJ2-3, is as follows: EADIYQTPRYLVIGTGKKITLECSQTMGHDKMYWYQQDPGMELHLIHYSYGVNSTEKGDLSSESTVSRIRTEHFPLTLESARPSHTSQYLCASSERGGLADTQYFGPGTRLTVL.

The chain is built from TRBV9 and TRBJ2-1, with TRBD2 matching 8 bases. The germline V gene encodes CDR1 SGDLS and CDR2 YYNGEE. V was pared by 4 bases and J by 9 bases, with 9 bases of the junction left unmatched. The CDR3 contains 14 residues. CDR3 sequence: CASSHQGLGGEQFF. The DNA of the CDR3 is TGTGCCAGCAGCCACCAGGGACTAGGCGGTGAGCAGTTCTTC.

The chain combines TRBV19 with TRBJ2-5, with D possibly matching TRBD1 (5 bases). CDR1 is LNHDA, CDR2 SQIVND, per germline (reference sequence). The germline V and J ends were trimmed by 6 bases and 5 bases, with 13 bases remaining between them. The CDR3 is made up of 13 amino acids. CDR3 loop: CASRRGKGETQYF. CDR3 nucleotide sequence: TGTGCCAGTAGAAGGGGAAAAGGGGAGACCCAGTACTTC.